This T cell receptor (beta chain) emerged from a study of T-cell reconstitution after alpha-beta-depleted transplantation in children. CDR1 is SQVTM and CDR2 is ANQGSEA in the germline V gene. V was trimmed by 6 bases and J by 0 bases, leaving 17 bases between them. The CDR3 totals 15 residues. This clonotype has just a few counts. TCRbeta library construction was performed incorporating unique molecular identifiers. From the PCR reads, TCRdb called clonotypes with MiXCR, one entry per CDR3 protein. Among some 590,000 distinct CDR3 sequences listed, about 10% were seen once. Sequences were derived from PBMCs from the stem cell graft donor, sampled from the stem cell graft. This clonotype was sampled from a human donor who donated a stem cell graft to a child with acute myeloid leukemia. The chain couples TRBV29-1 to TRBJ1-1; the D gene is possibly TRBD1 (5 bases). The CDR3 coding sequence is TGCAGCGTCCCGGGACCTCTGGCCATGAACACTGAAGCTTTCTTT. Protein sequence: CSVPGPLAMNTEAFF.